Below, 22 T cell receptor beta chains from the same sample are listed, as sequenced in a study of cytomegalovirus exposure and HLA in healthy donors. PCR employed 60 Vbeta and 13 Jbeta primers. Only in-frame clones appear in the TCRdb table, and some are missing; sequencing was by immunoSEQ multiplex PCR. Reported are roughly 75,000 clones; the ten largest clones contain roughly 0.9%. The sample taken for sequencing was PBMCs. These TCRs come from a boy aged 5-17 years in good health and CMV-seronegative.

The genes are TRBV13 and TRBJ2-7, with TRBD2 identical over 11 bases. Per the germline V gene, CDR1 is PRHDT and CDR2 is FYEKMQ (reference sequence). J was trimmed by 7 bases and V by 0 bases; bases with no gene match: 2. The CDR3 runs to 14 residues. CDR3 bases: TGTGCCAGCAGCTTAGGCCTAGCGGGGGGAGAGCAGTACTTC. Its protein product is CASSLGLAGGEQYF.

The CDR3 protein is CASSEGIGRGRETQYF. The CDR3 nucleotides are TGTGCCAGCAGTGAAGGAATCGGGAGAGGACGAGAGACCCAGTACTTC. The V call is TRBV25-1, the J call TRBJ2-5; tentative D call: TRBD2 (6 bases). V was cut by 2 bases and J by 4 bases, with 17 bases left in between. Germline V gene data show CDR1 as MGHDK and CDR2 as SYGVNS. The CDR3 covers 16 residues.

Comments on this clone: The junction and the germline gene differ at one end; a read error may be behind it. The chain uses TRBV6-1 and TRBJ1-1; D is unclear. Germline CDR1 reads MNHNS; CDR2 reads SASEGT. CDR3 length equals 15 residues. The CDR3 is CASEDQRQSNTEDFF. The DNA for the CDR3 is TGTGCCAGCGAAGACCAGAGGCAGTCGAACACTGAAGATTTCTTT.

In DNA form, the CDR3 reads TGCGCCAGCAGCTTAACAGAAGACTATGGCTACACCTTC. This encodes CASSLTEDYGYTF. V gene TRBV5-1 combines with J gene TRBJ1-2; no firm D call. Trimming pared 2 bases from V and 3 bases from J, leaving 8 bases between. The CDR3 has 13 residues. Germline V gene data show CDR1 as SGHRS and CDR2 as YFSETQ. The full variable domain, completed using reference TRBV5-1 and TRBJ1-2, is KAGVTQTPRYLIKTRGQQVTLSCSPISGHRSVSWYQQTPGQGLQFLFEYFSETQRNKGNFPGRFSGRQFSNSRSEMNVSTLELGDSALYLCASSLTEDYGYTFGSGTRLTVV.

This chain links TRBV5-1 with TRBJ2-7, with a possible D match to TRBD2 (6 bases). The germline CDR1 and CDR2 sequences are SGHRS and YFSETQ. Trimming removed 0 bases at V and 6 bases at J, with 22 bases between. The CDR3 length is 17 residues. DNA of the CDR3: TGCGCCAGCAGCTTGGGAGTTGGGGAGATAGGAGCGGGCGAGCAGTACTTC. Translating it yields CASSLGVGEIGAGEQYF.

This rearrangement joins TRBV25-1 to TRBJ2-1, with 7 bases lining up with TRBD2. This CDR3 has 16 amino acids. Germline CDR1 is MGHDK and CDR2 is SYGVNS. J was trimmed by 2 bases and V by 6 bases; bases with no gene match: 10. The CDR3 bases are TGTGCCAGCAGCCTCCTGGGGGGGGTCGCCTACAATGAGCAGTTCTTC. Translated: CASSLLGGVAYNEQFF.

V is TRBV7-9 and J is TRBJ1-2; 9 bases align to TRBD1. This CDR3 spans 15 amino acids. V lost 5 bases to trimming and J lost 6 bases; unmatched junction nucleotides: 10. The germline CDR1 and CDR2 sequences are SEHNR and FQNEAQ (reference sequence). This CDR3 is CASSATGQGLDGYTF. The CDR3 DNA is TGTGCCAGCAGCGCGACGGGACAGGGACTCGATGGCTACACCTTC.

The genes are TRBV10-3 and TRBJ2-7; 11 bases map to TRBD1. Losses at the gene ends were 10 bases for V and 7 bases for J; bases not matched to a gene: 6. From germline, CDR1 is ENHRY and CDR2 SYGVKD. This CDR3 spans 12 amino acids. The CDR3 is CATSGTGGEQYF. As DNA, the CDR3 is TGTGCCACCTCAGGGACAGGGGGTGAGCAGTACTTC.

The genes are TRBV2 and TRBJ2-7, with 9 bases lining up with TRBD2. This CDR3 has 15 residues. The germline CDR1 and CDR2 sequences are SNHLY and FYNNEI. V lost 6 bases and J lost 0; bases outside the gene matches: 6. The CDR3 DNA sequence: TGTGCCAGCAGAGAACTAGCGGGTAACTCCTACGAGCAGTACTTC. Translated: CASRELAGNSYEQYF.

This sequence joins TRBV7-5 and TRBJ1-4; TRBD1, the table's D call, lacks a check against the DNA. TRBV7-5 represents a pseudogene. The CDR3 spans 15 residues. The CDR3 reads CVRSLYSYQNEKLFF. CDR3 DNA sequence: TGTGTCAGAAGCTTATATTCTTATCAGAATGAAAAACTGTTTTTT.

The V call is TRBV7-8, the J call TRBJ1-2; D is undetermined. The ends were cut back, 0 bases at V and 4 bases at J, with 9 bases in the middle. Germline V lookup: CDR1 SGHVS, CDR2 FQNEAQ. CDR3 length: 14 amino acids. The CDR3 sequence is CASSLAGGSYGYTF. The CDR3 region has the DNA TGTGCCAGCAGCTTAGCCGGAGGTAGCTATGGCTACACCTTC.

CDR3 amino acids: CASTKLNGNTEAFF. DNA of the CDR3: TGTGCCAGCACAAAACTTAACGGGAACACTGAAGCTTTCTTT. The rearrangement uses TRBV2 and TRBJ1-1; D is undetermined. Germline V gene lookup returns CDR1 SNHLY and CDR2 FYNNEI. The CDR3 length is 14 residues. V was cut by 7 bases and J by 1 base, with 13 bases left in between.

The rearrangement uses TRBV6-1 and TRBJ1-2; the D gene is possibly TRBD1 (6 bases). The CDR3 extends over 14 amino acids. Germline CDR1 MNHNS, CDR2 SASEGT. Deletions cut 4 bases from V and 4 bases from J, with 13 bases between. The CDR3 sequence: CASSALDSVYGYTF. Written as DNA, the CDR3 is TGTGCCAGCAGTGCCCTGGACAGCGTCTATGGCTACACCTTC.

V usage is TRBV5-1 and J usage is TRBJ2-7; TRBD1 agrees at 7 bases. The CDR3 runs to 13 residues. V gave up 4 bases and J gave up 2 bases; unmatched junction bases: 3. Germline values: CDR1 SGHRS, CDR2 YFSETQ. This CDR3 is CASSPDRAYEQYF. CDR3 nucleotide sequence: TGCGCCAGCAGCCCAGACAGGGCCTACGAGCAGTACTTC.

V is TRBV6-5 and J is TRBJ1-1; the D is unclear. The germline V gene encodes CDR1 MNHEY and CDR2 SVGAGI. The germline V and J ends were trimmed by 2 bases and 0 bases, with 13 bases remaining between them. CDR3 length: 16 amino acids. This chain's CDR3 is CASSYEFGSMNTEAFF. CDR3 in DNA: TGTGCCAGCAGTTACGAGTTCGGTTCCATGAACACTGAAGCTTTCTTT.

V usage is TRBV11-2 and J usage is TRBJ2-7; 10 nucleotides align to TRBD1. The CDR3 runs to 14 residues. The ends lost 5 bases at V and 3 bases at J; junction bases unmatched: 4. Germline values: CDR1 SGHAT, CDR2 FQNNGV. CDR3 sequence: CASSPGQGGYEQYF. Written as DNA, the CDR3 is TGTGCCAGCAGCCCCGGACAGGGGGGCTACGAGCAGTACTTC. Variable domain in full (rest from reference TRBV11-2 and TRBJ2-7): EAGVAQSPRYKIIEKRQSVAFWCNPISGHATLYWYQQILGQGPKLLIQFQNNGVVDDSQLPKDRFSAERLKGVDSTLKIQPAKLEDSAVYLCASSPGQGGYEQYFGPGTRLTVT.

The chain combines TRBV18 with TRBJ1-1, with D tentatively TRBD1 (6 bases). The CDR3 has 17 amino acids. V lost 2 bases and J lost 1, with 17 bases in between. Germline CDR1 KGHSH, CDR2 LQKENI. CDR3 bases: TGTGCCAGCTCACCATGGAGGCAGGGAGGGGGGAACACTGAAGCTTTCTTT. Protein sequence: CASSPWRQGGGNTEAFF. The whole variable domain, remainder taken from reference TRBV18 and TRBJ1-1, is NAGVMQNPRHLVRRRGQEARLRCSPMKGHSHVYWYRQLPEEGLKFMVYLQKENIIDESGMPKERFSAEFPKEGPSILRIQQVVRGDSAAYFCASSPWRQGGGNTEAFFGQGTRLTVV.

The chain couples TRBV4-3 to TRBJ2-7; D remains unclear. Between the trimmed V and J ends, which lost 0 bases and 2 bases, there was a span of 8 bases. The germline CDR1 and CDR2 sequences are LGHNA and YSLEER. This CDR3 has 14 residues. The CDR3, as DNA: TGCGCCAGCAGCCAAGAAGCAGGAACCTACGAGCAGTACTTC. Protein: CASSQEAGTYEQYF.

V is TRBV29-1 and J is TRBJ2-5; 10 nucleotides match TRBD2. The V gene end was trimmed by 6 bases and the J gene end by 11 bases; junction bases not matched to a gene: 12. There are 13 residues in the CDR3. CDR1 is SQVTM, CDR2 ANQGSEA, per germline. CDR3 bases: TGCAGCGTGAGGGGGGGGACTAGCGTAGAGCAGTACTTC. It translates to CSVRGGTSVEQYF.

This chain connects TRBV30 to TRBJ1-1; 8 bases agree with TRBD1. Germline CDR1 reads GTSNPN; CDR2 reads SVGIG (reference sequence). Unmatched junction bases numbered 15, after V lost 4 bases and J lost 2 bases. The CDR3 has 17 residues. The CDR3 DNA reads TGTGCCTGGAATGGCAGGGGGCGCACGGCCAACAACACTGAAGCTTTCTTT. This codes for CAWNGRGRTANNTEAFF. The full variable domain, completed using reference TRBV30 and TRBJ1-1, is SQTIHQWPATLVQPVGSPLSLECTVEGTSNPNLYWYRQAAGRGLQLLFYSVGIGQISSEVPQNLSASRPQDRQFILSSKKLLLSDSGFYLCAWNGRGRTANNTEAFFGQGTRLTVV.

The chain uses TRBV30 and TRBJ1-1; maybe TRBD1 (6 bases). V lost 0 bases, J lost 10 bases, and 15 bases lay in between. CDR1 GTSNPN and CDR2 SVGIG come from the germline V gene (reference sequence). The CDR3 is 13 amino acids. CDR3 amino acids: CAWSVRRGSRAFF. CDR3 nucleotide sequence: TGTGCCTGGAGTGTACGCAGGGGATCACGAGCTTTCTTT.

This chain connects TRBV19 to TRBJ2-5, with 7 bases matching TRBD1. The CDR3 sequence is 15 residues long. Looked up from germline, CDR1 is LNHDA and CDR2 is SQIVND (reference sequence). The V and J ends lost 3 bases and 4 bases, in that order; junction bases with no gene match: 8. DNA for the CDR3: TGTGCCAGTAGTATTAACAGGGGATGGGGAGAGACCCAGTACTTC. This codes for CASSINRGWGETQYF.